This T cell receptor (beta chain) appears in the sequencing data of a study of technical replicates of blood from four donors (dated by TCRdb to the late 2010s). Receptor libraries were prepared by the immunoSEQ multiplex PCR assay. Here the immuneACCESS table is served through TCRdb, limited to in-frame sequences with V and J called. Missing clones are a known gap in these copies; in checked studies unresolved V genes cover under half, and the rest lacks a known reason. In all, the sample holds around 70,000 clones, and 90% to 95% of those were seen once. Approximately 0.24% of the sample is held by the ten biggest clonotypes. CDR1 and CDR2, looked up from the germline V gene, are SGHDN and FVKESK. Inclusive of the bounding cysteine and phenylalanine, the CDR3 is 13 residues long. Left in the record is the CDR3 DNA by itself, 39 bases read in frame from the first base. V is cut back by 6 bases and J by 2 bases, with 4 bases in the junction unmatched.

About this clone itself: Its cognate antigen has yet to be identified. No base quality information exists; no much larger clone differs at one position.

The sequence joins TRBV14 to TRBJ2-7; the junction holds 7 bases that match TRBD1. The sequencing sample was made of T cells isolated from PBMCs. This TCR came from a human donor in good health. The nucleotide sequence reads TGTGCCAGCAGACCTGGACAGGCCTACGAGCAGTACTTC. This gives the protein CASRPGQAYEQYF.